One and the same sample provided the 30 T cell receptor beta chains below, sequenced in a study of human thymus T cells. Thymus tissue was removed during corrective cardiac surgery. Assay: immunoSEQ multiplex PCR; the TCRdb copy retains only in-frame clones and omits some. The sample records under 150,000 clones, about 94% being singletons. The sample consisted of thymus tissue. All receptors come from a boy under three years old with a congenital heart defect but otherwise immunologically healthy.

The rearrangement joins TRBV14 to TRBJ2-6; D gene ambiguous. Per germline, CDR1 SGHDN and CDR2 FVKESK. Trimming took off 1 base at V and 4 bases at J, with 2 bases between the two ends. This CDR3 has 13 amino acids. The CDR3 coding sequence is TGTGCCAGCAGCCAAGCCGGGGCCAACGTCCTGACTTTC. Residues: CASSQAGANVLTF.

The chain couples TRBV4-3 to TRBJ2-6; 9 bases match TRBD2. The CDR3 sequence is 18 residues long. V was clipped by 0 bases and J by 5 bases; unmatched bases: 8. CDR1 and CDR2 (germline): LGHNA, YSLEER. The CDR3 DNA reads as TGCGCCAGCAGCCAAGATAGCGGGGGCCTAGCATGGGCCAACGTCCTGACTTTC. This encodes CASSQDSGGLAWANVLTF.

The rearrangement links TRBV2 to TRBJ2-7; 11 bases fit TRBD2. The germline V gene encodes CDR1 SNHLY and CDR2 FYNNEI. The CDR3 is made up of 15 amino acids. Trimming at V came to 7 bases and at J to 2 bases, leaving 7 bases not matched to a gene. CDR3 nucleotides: TGTGCCAGCATGAGCCTAGCGGGGGGTCCCTACGAGCAGTACTTC. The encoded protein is CASMSLAGGPYEQYF.

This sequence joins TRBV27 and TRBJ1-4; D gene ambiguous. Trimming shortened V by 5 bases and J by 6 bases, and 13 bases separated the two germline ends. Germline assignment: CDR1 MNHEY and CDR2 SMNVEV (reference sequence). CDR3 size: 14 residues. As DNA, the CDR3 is TGTGCCAGCAGTAATCCGGGTGTAGATGAAAAACTGTTTTTT. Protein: CASSNPGVDEKLFF.

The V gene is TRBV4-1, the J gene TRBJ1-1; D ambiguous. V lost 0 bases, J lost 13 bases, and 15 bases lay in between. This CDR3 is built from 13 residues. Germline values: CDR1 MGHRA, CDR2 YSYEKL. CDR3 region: CASSQDIRYWGFF. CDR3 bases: TGCGCCAGCAGCCAAGATATTAGGTATTGGGGTTTCTTT.

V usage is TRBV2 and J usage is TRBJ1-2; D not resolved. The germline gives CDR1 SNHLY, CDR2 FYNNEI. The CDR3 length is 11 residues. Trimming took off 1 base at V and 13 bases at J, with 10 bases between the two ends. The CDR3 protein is CASSEEARFTF. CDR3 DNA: TGTGCCAGCAGTGAAGAGGCCCGATTCACCTTC.

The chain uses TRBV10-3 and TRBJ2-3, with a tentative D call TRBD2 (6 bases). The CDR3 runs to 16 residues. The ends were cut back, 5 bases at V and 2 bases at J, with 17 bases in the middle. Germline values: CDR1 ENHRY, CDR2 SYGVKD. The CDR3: CAISRLGPRVTDTQYF. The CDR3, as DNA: TGTGCCATCAGTCGACTAGGCCCTCGTGTCACAGATACGCAGTATTTT.

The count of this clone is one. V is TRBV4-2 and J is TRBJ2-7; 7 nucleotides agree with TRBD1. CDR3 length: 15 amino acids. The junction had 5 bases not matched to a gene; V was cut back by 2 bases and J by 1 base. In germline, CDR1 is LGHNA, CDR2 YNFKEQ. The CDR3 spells CASSQPGTASYEQYF. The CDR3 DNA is TGTGCCAGCAGCCAACCCGGGACAGCGTCCTACGAGCAGTACTTC.

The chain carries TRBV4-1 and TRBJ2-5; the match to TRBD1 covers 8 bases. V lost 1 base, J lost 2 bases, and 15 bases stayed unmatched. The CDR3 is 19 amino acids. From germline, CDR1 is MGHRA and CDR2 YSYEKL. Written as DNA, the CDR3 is TGCGCCAGCAGCCAAGTGAGGCCAGGGGGCCAGTTTGGGCAAGAGACCCAGTACTTC. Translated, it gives CASSQVRPGGQFGQETQYF.

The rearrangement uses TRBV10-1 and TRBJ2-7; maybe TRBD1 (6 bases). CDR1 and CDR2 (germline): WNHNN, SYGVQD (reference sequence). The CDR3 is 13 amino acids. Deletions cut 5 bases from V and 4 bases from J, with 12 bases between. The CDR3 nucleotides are TGCGCCAGCAGTAGGACAGACGCTTACGAGCAGTACTTC. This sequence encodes CASSRTDAYEQYF.

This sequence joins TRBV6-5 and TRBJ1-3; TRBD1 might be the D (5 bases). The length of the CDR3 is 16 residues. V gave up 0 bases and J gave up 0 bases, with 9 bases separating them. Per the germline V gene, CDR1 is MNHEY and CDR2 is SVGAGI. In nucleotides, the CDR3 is TGTGCCAGCAGTTACTCTGGGGCTCTCTCTGGAAACACCATATATTTT. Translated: CASSYSGALSGNTIYF.

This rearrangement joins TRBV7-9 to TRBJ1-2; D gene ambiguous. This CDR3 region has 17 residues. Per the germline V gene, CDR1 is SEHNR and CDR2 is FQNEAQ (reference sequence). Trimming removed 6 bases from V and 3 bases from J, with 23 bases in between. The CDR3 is CASRPFLPIRRDYGYTF. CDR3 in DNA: TGTGCCAGCAGACCTTTTCTTCCAATTCGGCGTGACTATGGCTACACCTTC.

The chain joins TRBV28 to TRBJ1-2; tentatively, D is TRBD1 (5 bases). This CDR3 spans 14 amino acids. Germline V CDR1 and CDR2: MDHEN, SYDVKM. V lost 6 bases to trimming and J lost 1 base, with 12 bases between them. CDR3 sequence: CASRGQGHNYGYTF. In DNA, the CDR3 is TGTGCCAGCAGGGGGCAGGGCCATAACTATGGCTACACCTTC.

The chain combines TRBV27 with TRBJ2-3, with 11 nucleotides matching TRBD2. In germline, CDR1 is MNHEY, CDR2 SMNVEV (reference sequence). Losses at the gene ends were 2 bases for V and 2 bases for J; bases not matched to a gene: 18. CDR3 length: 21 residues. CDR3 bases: TGTGCCAGCAGTTTAGTCCCCGCCGCGGGTAGCGGGGGGGCCCCCACAGATACGCAGTATTTT. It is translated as CASSLVPAAGSGGAPTDTQYF.

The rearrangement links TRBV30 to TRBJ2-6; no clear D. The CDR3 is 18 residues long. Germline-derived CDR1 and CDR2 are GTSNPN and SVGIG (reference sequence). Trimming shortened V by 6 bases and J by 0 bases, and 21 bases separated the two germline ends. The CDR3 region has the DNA TGTGCCTGTTCTAACCCCCAGGCCCGTAACTCTGGGGCCAACGTCCTGACTTTC. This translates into CACSNPQARNSGANVLTF.

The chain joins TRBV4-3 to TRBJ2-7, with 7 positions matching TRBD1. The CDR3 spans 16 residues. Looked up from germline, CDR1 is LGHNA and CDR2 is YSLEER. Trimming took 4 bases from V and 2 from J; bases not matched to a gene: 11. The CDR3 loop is CASSRVNRGLPYEQYF. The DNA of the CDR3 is TGCGCCAGCAGCCGGGTTAACAGGGGCCTTCCCTACGAGCAGTACTTC.

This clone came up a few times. CDR3 residues: CATSRVDSDTEAFF. CDR3 nucleotides: TGTGCCACCAGCAGAGTCGACAGTGACACTGAAGCTTTCTTT. The rearrangement links TRBV15 to TRBJ1-1; D may be TRBD1 (5 bases). The CDR3 spans 14 residues. The V end lost 1 base, the J end lost 3 bases, and 9 bases lay between the germline ends. Germline V gene lookup returns CDR1 LNHNV and CDR2 YYDKDF (reference sequence).

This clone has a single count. The CDR3 loop is CASSQAGGDEQFF. The CDR3 region has the DNA TGTGCCAGCAGTCAAGCGGGGGGCGATGAGCAGTTCTTC. This chain connects TRBV6-5 to TRBJ2-1; TRBD2 aligns across 9 bases. The CDR3 sequence is 13 residues long. The germline CDR1 and CDR2 sequences are MNHEY and SVGAGI. After removal of 5 bases from V and 8 bases from J, the junction contained 4 bases not matched to a gene.

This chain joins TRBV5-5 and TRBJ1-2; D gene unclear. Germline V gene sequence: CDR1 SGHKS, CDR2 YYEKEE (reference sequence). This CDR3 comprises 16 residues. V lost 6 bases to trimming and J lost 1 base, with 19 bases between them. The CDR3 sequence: CASIQPNASGNYGYTF. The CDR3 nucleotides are TGTGCCAGCATCCAACCAAACGCGTCGGGTAACTATGGCTACACCTTC. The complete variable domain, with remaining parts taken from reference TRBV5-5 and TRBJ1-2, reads DAGVTQSPTHLIKTRGQQVTLRCSPISGHKSVSWYQQVLGQGPQFIFQYYEKEERGRGNFPDRFSARQFPNYSSELNVNALLLGDSALYLCASIQPNASGNYGYTFGSGTRLTVV.

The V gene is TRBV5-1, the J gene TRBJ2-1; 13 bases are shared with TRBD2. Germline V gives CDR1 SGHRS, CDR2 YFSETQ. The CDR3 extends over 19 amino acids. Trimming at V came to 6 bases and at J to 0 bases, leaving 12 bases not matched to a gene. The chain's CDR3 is CASTPMGLAGLFSYNEQFF. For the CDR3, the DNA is TGCGCCAGCACCCCAATGGGACTAGCGGGATTATTCTCCTACAATGAGCAGTTCTTC.

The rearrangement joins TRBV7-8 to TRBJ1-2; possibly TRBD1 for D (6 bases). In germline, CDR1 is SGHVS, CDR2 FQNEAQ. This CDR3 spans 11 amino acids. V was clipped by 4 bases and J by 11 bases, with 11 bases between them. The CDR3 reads CASSSKGGYTF. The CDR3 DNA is TGTGCCAGCAGCTCCAAGGGGGGGTACACCTTC.

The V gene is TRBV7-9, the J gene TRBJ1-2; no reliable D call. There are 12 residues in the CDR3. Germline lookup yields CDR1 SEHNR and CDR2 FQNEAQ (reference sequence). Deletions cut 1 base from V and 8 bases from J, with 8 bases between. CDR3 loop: CASSLDGRGYTF. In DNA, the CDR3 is TGTGCCAGCAGCTTAGATGGGCGCGGCTACACCTTC.

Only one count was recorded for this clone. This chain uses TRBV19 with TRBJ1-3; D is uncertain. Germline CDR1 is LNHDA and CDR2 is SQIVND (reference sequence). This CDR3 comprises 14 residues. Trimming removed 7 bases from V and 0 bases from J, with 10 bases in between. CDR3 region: CASNDLSSGNTIYF. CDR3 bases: TGTGCCAGTAACGACCTCAGCTCTGGAAACACCATATATTTT.

Here the CDR3 reads CASRSHEQFF. The CDR3 DNA reads TGTGCCAGCAGGAGCCATGAGCAGTTCTTC. This chain connects TRBV2 to TRBJ2-1; D is unclear. The CDR3 totals 10 residues. Germline V lookup: CDR1 SNHLY, CDR2 FYNNEI. The V and J ends lost 6 bases and 8 bases respectively, with 5 bases between them. The variable domain in full, with the rest retrieved from reference TRBV2 and TRBJ2-1, is EPEVTQTPSHQVTQMGQEVILRCVPISNHLYFYWYRQILGQKVEFLVSFYNNEISEKSEIFDDQFSVERPDGSNFTLKIRSTKLEDSAMYFCASRSHEQFFGPGTRLTVL.

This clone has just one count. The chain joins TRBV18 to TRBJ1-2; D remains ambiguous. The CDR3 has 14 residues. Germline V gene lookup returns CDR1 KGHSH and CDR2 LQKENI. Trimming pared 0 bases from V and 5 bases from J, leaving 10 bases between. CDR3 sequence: CASSPPGGYYGYTF. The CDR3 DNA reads TGTGCCAGCTCACCACCAGGAGGGTATTATGGCTACACCTTC. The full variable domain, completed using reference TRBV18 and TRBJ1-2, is NAGVMQNPRHLVRRRGQEARLRCSPMKGHSHVYWYRQLPEEGLKFMVYLQKENIIDESGMPKERFSAEFPKEGPSILRIQQVVRGDSAAYFCASSPPGGYYGYTFGSGTRLTVV.

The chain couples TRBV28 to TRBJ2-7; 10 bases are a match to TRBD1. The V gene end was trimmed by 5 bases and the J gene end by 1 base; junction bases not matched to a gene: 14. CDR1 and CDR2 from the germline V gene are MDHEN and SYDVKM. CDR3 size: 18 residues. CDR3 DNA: TGTGCCAGCAGTCTTCACCCTTCGGGACAGGGGCTTTCCTACGAGCAGTACTTC. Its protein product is CASSLHPSGQGLSYEQYF.

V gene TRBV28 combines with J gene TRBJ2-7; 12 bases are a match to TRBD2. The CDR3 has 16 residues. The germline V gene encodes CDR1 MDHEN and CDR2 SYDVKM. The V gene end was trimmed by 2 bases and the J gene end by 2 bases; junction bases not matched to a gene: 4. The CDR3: CASSLTSGGSPYEQYF. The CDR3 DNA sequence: TGTGCCAGCAGTTTAACTAGCGGGGGGTCCCCCTACGAGCAGTACTTC.

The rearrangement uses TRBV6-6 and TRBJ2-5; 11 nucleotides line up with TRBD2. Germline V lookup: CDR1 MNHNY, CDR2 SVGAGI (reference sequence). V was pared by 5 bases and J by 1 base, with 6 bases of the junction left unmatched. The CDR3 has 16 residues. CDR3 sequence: CASSTSGGPFQETQYF. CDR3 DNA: TGTGCCAGCAGTACTAGCGGGGGCCCTTTCCAAGAGACCCAGTACTTC.

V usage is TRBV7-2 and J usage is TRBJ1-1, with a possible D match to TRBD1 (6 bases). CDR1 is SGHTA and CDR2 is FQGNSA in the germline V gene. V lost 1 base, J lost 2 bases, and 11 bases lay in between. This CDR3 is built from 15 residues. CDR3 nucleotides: TGTGCCAGCAGCTTAGAAGGGGGGAGTAACACTGAAGCTTTCTTT. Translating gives CASSLEGGSNTEAFF.

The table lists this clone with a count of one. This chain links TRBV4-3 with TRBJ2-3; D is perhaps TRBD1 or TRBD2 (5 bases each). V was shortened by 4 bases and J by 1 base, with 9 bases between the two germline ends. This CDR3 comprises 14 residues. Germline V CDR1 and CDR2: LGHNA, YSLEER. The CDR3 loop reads CASSRDQRTDTQYF. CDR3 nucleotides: TGCGCCAGCAGCCGGGACCAACGCACAGATACGCAGTATTTT.